Below are 3 T cell receptor beta chains sequenced from a single sample in a study of blood T cell repertoires in COVID-19. The assay was immunoSEQ multiplex PCR, and TCRdb's table has in-frame clones only and misses some. The sample includes a few hundred thousand clones, approximately 82% seen only once; the top ten take under 1.5%. Sequenced input: peripheral blood. The receptors shown here come from a woman between 35 and 50 years old who had recovered from COVID-19.

V usage is TRBV9 and J usage is TRBJ1-1, with TRBD1 as a possible D gene (5 bases). The CDR3 length is 14 residues. Germline-derived CDR1 and CDR2 are SGDLS and YYNGEE. The ends were cut back, 0 bases at V and 2 bases at J, with 8 bases in the middle. The CDR3 nucleotides read TGTGCCAGCAGCGTAGCAGGGCGAAACACTGAAGCTTTCTTT. The encoded protein is CASSVAGRNTEAFF. The entire variable domain, with the rest obtained from reference TRBV9 and TRBJ1-1, is as follows: DSGVTQTPKHLITATGQRVTLRCSPRSGDLSVYWYQQSLDQGLQFLIQYYNGEERAKGNILERFSAQQFPDLHSELNLSSLELGDSALYFCASSVAGRNTEAFFGQGTRLTVV.

V usage is TRBV13 and J usage is TRBJ2-3; TRBD2 agrees at 9 bases. This CDR3 is 15 amino acids long. V trimming: 3 bases; J trimming: 6 bases; junction bases outside the gene matches: 7. Germline V gives CDR1 PRHDT, CDR2 FYEKMQ (reference sequence). CDR3 in amino acids: CASSLSSGGVDTQYF. DNA of the CDR3: TGTGCCAGCAGCTTGAGTAGCGGGGGAGTCGATACGCAGTATTTT.

On this clone itself: A junction boundary mismatches the germline segment, possibly from a read error. The CDR3 loop is CASNPGTNLFQVLF. DNA of the CDR3: TGTGCCAGCAACCCTGGGACTAATCTATTTCAGGTGCTCTTC. This chain uses TRBV7-9 with TRBJ2-1; 7 nucleotides match TRBD2. The CDR3 length is 14 residues. Per germline, CDR1 SEHNR and CDR2 FQNEAQ (reference sequence).